This T cell receptor beta chain is drawn from a study of response to subunit inactivated influenza vaccine. This clonotype was recorded many times. TCRdb used MiXCR to reprocess the RT-PCR reads, holding one entry per CDR3 protein. In the table there are 150,000 to 200,000 distinct CDR3 sequences, 10% to 15% of which are singletons. This CDR3 is 16 amino acids long. With V trimmed by 7 bases and J by 1 base, 10 bases remained unmatched. Germline V gene data show CDR1 as SEHNR and CDR2 as FQNEAQ (reference sequence). This same sample was also taken into another study, of T cells expressing NK-cell markers. From that report: Beta-chain TCR cDNA was generated via 5'RACE template switching with UMIs.

This TCR was recovered from a man aged 50 to 59 who received an inactivated influenza vaccine. The sample in question was CD8+ T cells sorted from PBMCs, obtained 12 days after vaccination. The chain couples TRBV7-9 to TRBJ2-5, with 9 bases fitting TRBD2. CDR3: CASTPPQRGAQETQYF. The CDR3 nucleotides are TGTGCCAGCACCCCCCCCCAGCGGGGGGCCCAAGAGACCCAGTACTTC. Using reference TRBV7-9 and TRBJ2-5 for the parts outside the CDR3, the full variable domain is DTGVSQNPRHKITKRGQNVTFRCDPISEHNRLYWYRQTLGQGPEFLTYFQNEAQLEKSRLLSDRFSAERPKGSFSTLEIQRTEQGDSAMYLCASTPPQRGAQETQYFGPGTRLLVL.